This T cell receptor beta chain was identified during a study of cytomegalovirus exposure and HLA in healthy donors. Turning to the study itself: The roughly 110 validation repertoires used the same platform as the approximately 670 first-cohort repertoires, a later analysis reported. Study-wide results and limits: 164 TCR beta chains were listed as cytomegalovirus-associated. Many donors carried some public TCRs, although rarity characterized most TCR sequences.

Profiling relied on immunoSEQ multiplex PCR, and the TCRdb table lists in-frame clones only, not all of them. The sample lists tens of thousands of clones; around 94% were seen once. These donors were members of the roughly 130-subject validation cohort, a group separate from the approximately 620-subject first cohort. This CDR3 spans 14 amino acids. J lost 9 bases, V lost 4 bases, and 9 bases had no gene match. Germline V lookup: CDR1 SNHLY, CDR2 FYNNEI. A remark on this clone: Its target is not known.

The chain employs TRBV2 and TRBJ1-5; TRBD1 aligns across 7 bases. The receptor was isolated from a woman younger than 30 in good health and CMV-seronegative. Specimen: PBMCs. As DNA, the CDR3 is TGTGCCAGCAGTGTATCCAGGGGGTATGGGCCCCAGCATTTT. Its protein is CASSVSRGYGPQHF.